This T cell receptor beta chain was recorded in a study of T cell responses to AZD1222 COVID-19 vaccine (dated by TCRdb to the early 2020s). Regarding the complete study: Because spike-specific TCR depth and breadth did not differ between the two schedules, AZD1222 recipients who got a second dose at roughly 4 weeks were pooled with those who got a second dose at roughly 12 weeks. Enrollment into the trials was organized by age into subgroups of 18-55, 56-69 and 70-plus years, and those subgroups contained approximately 150, 30 and 60 TCR-sequenced participants, respectively. TCR sequencing was performed for approximately 240 trial participants, of whom 200 to 210 were given two doses of AZD1222 and 26 were given two doses of MenACWY control vaccine. Overall study results and their limits: After two AZD1222 doses, both the breadth and the depth of spike-specific TCRs were significantly higher than at day 0 and than in MenACWY recipients. CD4 TCRs associated with the vaccine covered the entire spike protein, and the dominant responses were in regions 160-218 and 743-854. Participants were mostly white British and included more females than males, and it was suggested by the authors that clonal diversity may have been underestimated. In the small 56-69-year group, the increase in depth fell short of significance, most likely because of low power. Conclusions about previously exposed vaccinees were limited because only a handful of AZD1222 recipients were SARS-CoV-2 seropositive at baseline. Reportedly, almost half of the unique spike-specific TCRs recognized epitopes lying outside the regions that are mutated in the B.1.351 and B.1.1.7 variants. Because no day 14 peak-response samples were available, repertoires were characterized only after the peak T cell response.

What the time point label conveys for this sample: baseline before first vaccination. The vaccinee samples were drawn from two UK trials, COV001 and COV002, one of which was a single-blind randomized controlled phase 2/3 trial testing AZD1222 (ChAdOx1 nCoV-19) in healthy adults. Trial participant PBMC samples were collected at day 0 and day 28 after the second dose for TCRbeta chain sequencing. A note on this clone: Its cognate antigen has yet to be identified. Per-nucleotide qualities are absent, and no much larger clonotype sits a single base away.

The CDR3 regions of human TCRbeta chains were analyzed by immunosequencing. The authors' analysis ran thus. Repertoire TCRs were matched against a reference library of SARS-CoV-2-specific TCRs generated with the MIRA antigen-specificity platform. Breadth was defined as the fraction of unique TCRs that were SARS-CoV-2-associated, and depth was defined as the fraction of total T cells that were SARS-CoV-2-associated. Each spike-specific TCR was assigned to its reactive spike region and to a CD4 or CD8 class using the MIRA data. Log10-transformed breadth and depth values were compared by one-way ANOVA with Sidak's multiple comparisons tests. Drawn from immuneACCESS, this table holds only the in-frame rearrangements with V and J called that TCRdb kept. Clones are partly lost; checked studies trace under half to an unresolved V gene and leave the rest unexplained. That table gives V, J and clone size, and the DNA gave D and trimming. Within this sample are approximately 91,000 clones, with approximately 90% of them counted one time only. The ten biggest clones cover about an eighth of the sample.

This sample comprised peripheral blood, obtained on day 0 of AZD1222 vaccination. This sequence originates from an adult in good health.

CDR3 reads: CASSPDAEYGYTF. Here is the DNA: TGTGCCAGCTCACCAGACGCGGAGTATGGCTACACCTTC. The chain joins TRBV18 to TRBJ1-2; the D gene remains uncertain. Including the terminal cysteine and phenylalanine, the CDR3 comprises 13 residues. The retained sequence is limited to the CDR3, 39 bases, with the frame set at the first base. CDR1 and CDR2, per the germline V gene, are KGHSH and LQKENI. V is cut by 2 bases and J by 5 bases, and the space between the germline ends is 9 bases.